This T cell receptor (beta chain) originates from a study of shared clonotypes between healthy human individuals. This clone showed up just a few times. Using immunoSEQ multiplex PCR, the repertoire was profiled, and TCRdb retains in-frame clones only, with some absent. Of around 700,000 clones listed, 72% are singletons. Trimming took off 2 bases at V and 6 bases at J, with 19 bases between the two ends. Germline CDR1 and CDR2: KGHSH and LQKENI. This CDR3 spans 16 amino acids. The receptor comes from a woman in her 30s in good health. The sequenced sample was memory CD4+ T cells sorted from blood. Subset reported: CD45RA-negative fraction. This chain joins TRBV18 and TRBJ1-1; no definite D call. The CDR3 nucleotides are TGTGCCAGCTCACCAGAGTTTCATCGTGACGGCTCTGAAGCTTTCTTT. This gives the protein CASSPEFHRDGSEAFF. The variable domain in full, with the rest retrieved from reference TRBV18 and TRBJ1-1, is NAGVMQNPRHLVRRRGQEARLRCSPMKGHSHVYWYRQLPEEGLKFMVYLQKENIIDESGMPKERFSAEFPKEGPSILRIQQVVRGDSAAYFCASSPEFHRDGSEAFFGQGTRLTVV.